These 23 T cell receptor beta chains came from one sample sequenced in a study of Tregs in tolerant kidney transplant recipients. The repertoire was sequenced with immunoSEQ multiplex PCR; TCRdb's copy has only in-frame clones and lacks some. The data contain just under 65,000 clones, under 98% of them seen just once; the ten biggest clones take up around 0.34%. Sample: Tregs from blood, taken before the transplant. These TCRs come from a human donor who received a combined kidney and bone marrow transplant.

This rearrangement joins TRBV2 to TRBJ2-7; TRBD1 matches 7 bases. CDR1 and CDR2 from the germline V gene are SNHLY and FYNNEI. This CDR3 has 12 amino acids. The ends lost 11 bases at V and 3 bases at J; junction bases unmatched: 7. The CDR3 sequence: CACRDRNYEQYF. CDR3 DNA: TGTGCCTGCCGGGACAGAAACTACGAGCAGTACTTC.

The V and J genes are TRBV7-9 and TRBJ2-7; tentatively, D is TRBD1 (5 bases). The germline gives CDR1 SEHNR, CDR2 FQNEAQ (reference sequence). Trimming left V 5 bases short and J 3 bases short, with 11 bases between. The CDR3 length is 13 residues. CDR3 amino acids: CASSPQGYYEQYF. CDR3 coding DNA: TGTGCCAGCAGCCCTCAGGGATACTACGAGCAGTACTTC. Full variable domain (remainder filled in from reference TRBV7-9 and TRBJ2-7): DTGVSQNPRHKITKRGQNVTFRCDPISEHNRLYWYRQTLGQGPEFLTYFQNEAQLEKSRLLSDRFSAERPKGSFSTLEIQRTEQGDSAMYLCASSPQGYYEQYFGPGTRLTVT.

This clone was seen once. J is TRBJ2-2 and V is TRBV11-3; 10 bases line up with TRBD2. Germline CDR1 and CDR2: SGHNT and YENEEA. V gave up 5 bases and J gave up 4 bases; unmatched junction bases: 7. The CDR3 is 16 residues long. This CDR3 reads CASSPYLAGVTGELFF. Here the CDR3 DNA reads TGTGCCAGCAGCCCATACCTAGCGGGAGTCACCGGGGAGCTGTTTTTT.

This rearrangement joins TRBV28 to TRBJ2-3; TRBD2 matches at 11 bases. The CDR3 consists of 16 residues. Germline V gives CDR1 MDHEN, CDR2 SYDVKM. Trimming at V came to 6 bases and at J to 2 bases, leaving 7 bases not matched to a gene. CDR3 loop: CASRLRGLAVTDTQYF. CDR3 DNA: TGTGCCAGCAGATTGAGGGGACTAGCGGTCACAGATACGCAGTATTTT.

The chain is built from TRBV5-1 and TRBJ2-2; a possible D gene is TRBD2 (6 bases). Trimming removed 4 bases from V and 5 bases from J, with 15 bases in between. Germline values: CDR1 SGHRS, CDR2 YFSETQ. This CDR3 region has 15 residues. This CDR3 is CASSRPSGDTGELFF. Here the CDR3 DNA reads TGCGCCAGCAGCCGTCCCTCGGGGGATACCGGGGAGCTGTTTTTT.

The CDR3 DNA follows: TGTGCCACCAGCACCATGACAGGGGGCATCGGTGGCTACACCTTC. Encoded protein: CATSTMTGGIGGYTF. The genes are TRBV15 and TRBJ1-2, with 10 bases that match TRBD1. The germline V gene has CDR1 LNHNV and CDR2 YYDKDF (reference sequence). CDR3 length: 15 residues. Losses at the gene ends were 4 bases for V and 7 bases for J; bases not matched to a gene: 9.

This sequence joins TRBV5-6 and TRBJ1-1, with 8 bases fitting TRBD1. The V and J ends lost 1 base and 0 bases, in that order; junction bases with no gene match: 14. Germline-derived CDR1 and CDR2 are SGHDT and YYEEEE. The CDR3 totals 19 residues. CDR3 amino acids: CASSLRSGTGFWVNTEAFF. The CDR3 region has the DNA TGTGCCAGCAGCTTGAGGAGCGGGACAGGCTTTTGGGTGAACACTGAAGCTTTCTTT.

This clone came up once. The CDR3 protein is CASSRTSGVTGELFF. The CDR3 DNA follows: TGTGCCAGTTCTAGGACTAGCGGAGTCACCGGGGAGCTGTTTTTT. The V and J genes are TRBV19 and TRBJ2-2, with TRBD2 matching over 10 bases. The CDR3 covers 15 residues. CDR1 and CDR2 from the germline V gene are LNHDA and SQIVND (reference sequence). The V and J ends lost 8 bases and 4 bases, in that order; junction bases with no gene match: 7. Full variable domain (rest looked up from reference TRBV19 and TRBJ2-2): DGGITQSPKYLFRKEGQNVTLSCEQNLNHDAMYWYRQDPGQGLRLIYYSQIVNDFQKGDIAEGYSVSREKKESFPLTVTSAQKNPTAFYLCASSRTSGVTGELFFGEGSRLTVL.

This clone was seen once. The chain uses TRBV4-3 and TRBJ2-7, with D possibly being TRBD2 (5 bases). V dropped 2 bases and J dropped 3 bases, with 14 bases sitting between them. CDR1 and CDR2 from the germline V gene are LGHNA and YSLEER. This CDR3 has 15 amino acids. CDR3 residues: CASSQLSGLLYEQYF. The CDR3 coding sequence is TGCGCCAGCAGCCAATTGAGCGGTTTGCTCTACGAGCAGTACTTC.

The chain has TRBV10-3 and TRBJ1-2; 8 nucleotides agree with TRBD1. After removal of 3 bases from V and 3 bases from J, the junction contained 3 bases not matched to a gene. The CDR3 spans 14 residues. Looked up from germline, CDR1 is ENHRY and CDR2 is SYGVKD. CDR3 region: CAISDRGRDYGYTF. DNA for the CDR3: TGTGCCATCAGTGACAGGGGGCGCGACTATGGCTACACCTTC.

The gene calls are TRBV4-1 and TRBJ2-1, with 9 nucleotides matching TRBD1. In germline, CDR1 is MGHRA, CDR2 YSYEKL. The trim removed 4 bases at V and 2 bases at J, leaving 6 bases unmatched. CDR3 length: 16 residues. The CDR3 reads CASSRGTGTAYNEQFF. CDR3 in DNA: TGCGCCAGCAGCCGCGGGACAGGGACGGCCTACAATGAGCAGTTCTTC.

This chain links TRBV27 with TRBJ2-1; 7 nucleotides align to TRBD1. V dropped 3 bases and J dropped 3; count of bases not matched to a gene: 5. Looked up from germline, CDR1 is MNHEY and CDR2 is SMNVEV (reference sequence). The CDR3 has 15 residues. DNA for the CDR3: TGTGCCAGCAGTTTGGCGACAGGGCGCTACAATGAGCAGTTCTTC. Translating it yields CASSLATGRYNEQFF.

The chain couples TRBV19 to TRBJ2-7, with D perhaps matching TRBD2 (6 bases). With 1 base removed from V and 7 bases from J, the gap between germline ends came to 8 bases. This CDR3 spans 12 amino acids. Germline assignment: CDR1 LNHDA and CDR2 SQIVND (reference sequence). Here the CDR3 DNA reads TGTGCCAGTAGTATAGGGGCGGGGGAGCAGTACTTC. Translation gives CASSIGAGEQYF. The full variable domain, its missing parts supplied by reference TRBV19 and TRBJ2-7, is DGGITQSPKYLFRKEGQNVTLSCEQNLNHDAMYWYRQDPGQGLRLIYYSQIVNDFQKGDIAEGYSVSREKKESFPLTVTSAQKNPTAFYLCASSIGAGEQYFGPGTRLTVT.

V is TRBV27 and J is TRBJ2-7; 7 nucleotides agree with TRBD1. The CDR3 runs 14 residues. Germline values: CDR1 MNHEY, CDR2 SMNVEV (reference sequence). The trim removed 5 bases at V and 4 bases at J, leaving 8 bases unmatched. For the CDR3, the DNA is TGTGCCAGCAGTCCGGGGACAGAGGTATACGAGCAGTACTTC. Its protein is CASSPGTEVYEQYF.

This sequence joins TRBV28 and TRBJ1-2, with D uncertain. The CDR3 has 13 residues. Germline V CDR1 and CDR2: MDHEN, SYDVKM. V was trimmed by 8 bases and J by 8 bases, leaving 18 bases between them. The CDR3 loop is CASGEGGLGGYTF. The CDR3 coding sequence is TGTGCCAGCGGGGAGGGAGGGTTGGGCGGCTACACCTTC.

The chain couples TRBV7-2 to TRBJ1-2, with D maybe TRBD1 (5 bases). Trimming took 5 bases from V and 6 from J, leaving 16 bases between them. Germline V lookup: CDR1 SGHTA, CDR2 FQGNSA. This CDR3 comprises 14 residues. CDR3 coding DNA: TGTGCCAGCAGCGTACACCGGGGGGGGGATGGCTACACCTTC. This encodes CASSVHRGGDGYTF.

The CDR3 sequence: CASSRRGPQTDTQYF. The CDR3 DNA is TGTGCCAGCAGTCGGCGGGGGCCCCAAACAGATACGCAGTATTTT. V is TRBV5-4 and J is TRBJ2-3; a possible D gene is TRBD2 (7 bases). CDR3 length: 15 amino acids. Trimming left V 5 bases short and J 3 bases short, with 16 bases between. Per germline, CDR1 SGHNT and CDR2 YYREEE (reference sequence).

The chain employs TRBV6-1 and TRBJ2-2; D is unclear. The CDR3 spans 13 residues. Germline V gene sequence: CDR1 MNHNS, CDR2 SASEGT. The V and J ends lost 0 bases and 8 bases respectively, with 7 bases between them. The CDR3 here is CASSEAGVGELFF. CDR3 nucleotide sequence: TGTGCCAGCAGTGAAGCCGGAGTTGGGGAGCTGTTTTTT.

The V and J genes are TRBV7-2 and TRBJ2-5; the D is unclear. The CDR3 runs 11 residues. The V end lost 4 bases, the J end lost 5 bases, and 5 bases lay between the germline ends. CDR1 is SGHTA and CDR2 is FQGNSA in the germline V gene. In nucleotides, the CDR3 is TGTGCCAGCAGCTATTATGAGACCCAGTACTTC. This translates into CASSYYETQYF. Together with reference TRBV7-2 and TRBJ2-5, the CDR3 gives the full variable domain: GAGVSQSPSNKVTEKGKDVELRCDPISGHTALYWYRQSLGQGLEFLIYFQGNSAPDKSGLPSDRFSAERTGGSVSTLTIQRTQQEDSAVYLCASSYYETQYFGPGTRLLVL.

The chain has TRBV19 and TRBJ2-1, with a tentative D call TRBD1 (6 bases). V lost 4 bases to trimming and J lost 0 bases, with 10 bases between them. The CDR3 runs 15 residues. Germline CDR1 is LNHDA and CDR2 is SQIVND (reference sequence). As DNA, the CDR3 is TGTGCCAGTAGTAAACAGGGACGCTCCTACAATGAGCAGTTCTTC. Translating it yields CASSKQGRSYNEQFF.

The chain combines TRBV5-4 with TRBJ1-5, with TRBD1 as a possible D gene (6 bases). The CDR3 runs to 15 residues. With 4 bases removed from V and 1 base from J, the gap between germline ends came to 12 bases. Germline-derived CDR1 and CDR2 are SGHNT and YYREEE (reference sequence). Here the CDR3 reads CASSQGGASNQPQHF. CDR3 sequence (DNA): TGTGCCAGCAGCCAAGGGGGGGCGAGCAATCAGCCCCAGCATTTT.

The chain's CDR3 is CASSFDRQGFDYGYTF. In nucleotides, the CDR3 is TGTGCCAGCAGTTTCGATCGACAGGGTTTTGACTATGGCTACACCTTC. The genes are TRBV27 and TRBJ1-2; 7 bases are a match to TRBD1. This CDR3 is 16 amino acids long. In germline, CDR1 is MNHEY, CDR2 SMNVEV (reference sequence). J was trimmed by 3 bases and V by 3 bases; bases with no gene match: 10.

V gene TRBV1 combines with J gene TRBJ2-1; TRBD1, the table's D call, lacks a check against the DNA. TRBV1 is termed a pseudogene. The CDR3 is 17 amino acids. CDR3 sequence (DNA): TGCACCAGCAGCCATCAGCAGGGCGCCAAGGGTATGAATGAGCAGTTCTTC. It specifies CTSSHQQGAKGMNEQFF.